These 7 T cell receptor beta chains came from one sample sequenced in a study of CD8+ T cells in alopecia areata. RNA was extracted and reverse transcribed into cDNA as the sequencing template. Profiled with immunoSEQ multiplex PCR; TCRdb holds only in-frame clones, not every one. The sample includes around 200,000 clones, around 60% of them seen just once. Treatment defined: oral pan-JAK inhibitor, 5-10 mg twice daily. The material was CD4+ T cells sorted from blood, obtained at week 4, from a patient treated with tofacitinib. The receptor source for this set is a human donor with alopecia areata.

V gene TRBV5-1 combines with J gene TRBJ2-2; perhaps TRBD1 as D (6 bases). Germline V gene lookup returns CDR1 SGHRS and CDR2 YFSETQ. Trimming removed 4 bases from V and 7 bases from J, with 8 bases in between. The CDR3 has 12 amino acids. Written as DNA, the CDR3 is TGCGCCAGCAGCCTAGGGGGCGGGGAGCTGTTTTTT. Amino acids: CASSLGGGELFF. Using reference TRBV5-1 and TRBJ2-2 for the parts outside the CDR3, the full variable domain is KAGVTQTPRYLIKTRGQQVTLSCSPISGHRSVSWYQQTPGQGLQFLFEYFSETQRNKGNFPGRFSGRQFSNSRSEMNVSTLELGDSALYLCASSLGGGELFFGEGSRLTVL.

This clone was seen repeatedly, ten times or more. The chain combines TRBV4-1 with TRBJ1-1; D possibly corresponds to TRBD1 (5 bases). Germline V gene data show CDR1 as MGHRA and CDR2 as YSYEKL. This CDR3 contains 16 residues. V lost 3 bases and J 0 bases, leaving 14 bases between the germline ends. CDR3 bases: TGCGCCAGCAGCCAGCCCCGGGACCTCATGAACACTGAAGCTTTCTTT. Encoded protein: CASSQPRDLMNTEAFF.

The chain recombines TRBV4-1 with TRBJ2-7; a possible D gene is TRBD1 (5 bases). In germline, CDR1 is MGHRA, CDR2 YSYEKL. This CDR3 has 16 residues. The V gene lost 1 base and the J gene lost 6 bases, with 19 bases spanning the gap. The CDR3 sequence: CASSQGGGQAYTEQYF. The CDR3 DNA reads as TGCGCCAGCAGCCAAGGCGGCGGACAAGCCTACACCGAGCAGTACTTC.

This chain uses TRBV6-5 with TRBJ2-2; D gene uncertain. The CDR3 length is 12 residues. The V and J ends lost 2 bases and 3 bases respectively, with 1 base between them. Germline V gene sequence: CDR1 MNHEY, CDR2 SVGAGI. The CDR3 region is CASSYHTGELFF. CDR3 nucleotide sequence: TGTGCCAGCAGTTACCACACCGGGGAGCTGTTTTTT.

This clone was observed a single time. This chain joins TRBV30 and TRBJ1-3; D is ambiguous. V was shortened by 0 bases and J by 0 bases, with 6 bases between the two germline ends. The CDR3 sequence is 14 residues long. Germline CDR1 and CDR2: GTSNPN and SVGIG (reference sequence). This CDR3 is CAWSVGHSGNTIYF. The CDR3 bases are TGTGCCTGGAGTGTAGGTCACTCTGGAAACACCATATATTTT.

This clone was found a few times. This chain uses TRBV5-1 with TRBJ1-4; 7 bases agree with TRBD1. The CDR3 totals 15 residues. Trimming cost V 3 bases and J 5 bases; bases outside gene matches: 7. Per the germline V gene, CDR1 is SGHRS and CDR2 is YFSETQ. CDR3: CASSSSGQLNEKLFF. Here the CDR3 DNA reads TGCGCCAGCAGCTCGTCGGGACAGCTCAATGAAAAACTGTTTTTT.

The table lists this clone with a count of one. The gene calls are TRBV7-9 and TRBJ1-2, with D possibly TRBD1 on 6 matching bases. This CDR3 has 15 residues. CDR1 SEHNR and CDR2 FQNEAQ come from the germline V gene (reference sequence). The ends were cut back, 5 bases at V and 0 bases at J, with 13 bases in the middle. DNA of the CDR3: TGTGCCAGCAGCCCGACAGGCCCGGCTAACTATGGCTACACCTTC. Protein product: CASSPTGPANYGYTF.